This entry describes one T cell receptor beta chain. What it recognizes is unknown. The data belong to a study of cytomegalovirus exposure and HLA in healthy donors. About the study: A subsequent analysis reported that the roughly 120 validation repertoires were produced on the same platform that had also been used for the roughly 670 first-cohort repertoires. General study results and limits: Three CMV-associated chains proved CMV antigen-specific in vitro.

Trimming took 5 bases from V and 11 from J, leaving 10 bases between them. CDR3 length equals 10 residues. Germline V gene lookup returns CDR1 SGDLS and CDR2 YYNGEE. Here immunoSEQ multiplex PCR was the method, and the copy in TCRdb shows in-frame clones only, minus some. The sample holds 170,000 or so clones, about 80% seen once. The sequencing sample was made of PBMCs. The receptor was derived from a woman aged 18 to 35 in good health and CMV-seropositive. The chain couples TRBV9 to TRBJ1-2, with D unresolved. Written as DNA, the CDR3 is TGTGCCAGCAGGGGAGGGCGGTACACCTTC. Its translation is CASRGGRYTF.